The source of this T cell receptor (beta chain) is a study of human T cells and chemical hapten exposure. This clonotype has just a few counts. Library preparation tagged each individual cDNA molecule with a unique molecular identifier. TCRdb independently ran MiXCR on the reads; one entry per CDR3 protein. The sample lists roughly 120,000 distinct CDR3 sequences, 6.5% to 10% seen once, with roughly 1.3% in the top ten. After removal of 6 bases from V and 5 bases from J, the junction contained 16 bases not matched to a gene. This CDR3 is built from 18 residues. Germline lookup yields CDR1 KGHSH and CDR2 LQKENI. The total RNA was obtained from whole blood that was not fractionated.

The sequence derives from a human donor in good health. Some clones in this sample may be carry-over from other donors' samples. The sample taken for sequencing was whole blood. The rearrangement links TRBV18 to TRBJ1-1; 12 nucleotides agree with TRBD1. DNA for the CDR3: TGTGCCAGCTCGCTAACTACCGGGACAGGGGGCGCAAGGACTGAAGCTTTCTTT. This translates into CASSLTTGTGGARTEAFF. The complete variable domain, with remaining parts taken from reference TRBV18 and TRBJ1-1, reads NAGVMQNPRHLVRRRGQEARLRCSPMKGHSHVYWYRQLPEEGLKFMVYLQKENIIDESGMPKERFSAEFPKEGPSILRIQQVVRGDSAAYFCASSLTTGTGGARTEAFFGQGTRLTVV.